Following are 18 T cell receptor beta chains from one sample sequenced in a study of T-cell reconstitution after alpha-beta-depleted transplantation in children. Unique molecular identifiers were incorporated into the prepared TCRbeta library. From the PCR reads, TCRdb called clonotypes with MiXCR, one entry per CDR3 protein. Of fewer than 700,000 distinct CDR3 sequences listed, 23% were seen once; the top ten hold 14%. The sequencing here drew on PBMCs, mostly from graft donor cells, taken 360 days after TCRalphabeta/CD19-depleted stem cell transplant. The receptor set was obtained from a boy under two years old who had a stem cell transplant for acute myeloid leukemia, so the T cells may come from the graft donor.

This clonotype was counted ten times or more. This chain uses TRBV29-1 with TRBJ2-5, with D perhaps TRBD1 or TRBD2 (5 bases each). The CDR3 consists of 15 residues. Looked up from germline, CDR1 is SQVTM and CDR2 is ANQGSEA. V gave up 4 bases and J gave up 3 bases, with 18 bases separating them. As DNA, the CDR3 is TGCAGCGTTGTCGGGGCGCTAGAGGGGAAAGAGACCCAGTACTTC. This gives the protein CSVVGALEGKETQYF.

CDR3 in amino acids: CASSLTSGGFNEQFF. The CDR3 bases are TGCGCCAGCAGCTTGACTAGCGGGGGGTTCAATGAGCAGTTCTTC. The rearrangement uses TRBV5-1 and TRBJ2-1; TRBD2 agrees at 12 bases. The CDR3 spans 15 residues. V was clipped by 1 base and J by 6 bases; unmatched bases: 2. Germline loops: CDR1 SGHRS, CDR2 YFSETQ.

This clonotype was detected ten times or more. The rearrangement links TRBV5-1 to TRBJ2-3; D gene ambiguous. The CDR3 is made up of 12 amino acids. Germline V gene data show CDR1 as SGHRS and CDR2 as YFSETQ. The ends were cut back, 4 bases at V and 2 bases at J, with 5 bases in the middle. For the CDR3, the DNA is TGCGCCAGCAGCGTATCCACAGATACGCAGTATTTT. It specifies CASSVSTDTQYF.

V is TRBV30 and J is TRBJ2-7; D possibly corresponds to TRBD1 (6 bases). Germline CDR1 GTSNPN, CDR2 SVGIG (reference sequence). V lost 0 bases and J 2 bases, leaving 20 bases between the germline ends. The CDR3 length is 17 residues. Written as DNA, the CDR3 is TGTGCCTGGAGTGTAAACAGGGTCAATCCTATTCCCTACGAGCAGTACTTC. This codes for CAWSVNRVNPIPYEQYF.

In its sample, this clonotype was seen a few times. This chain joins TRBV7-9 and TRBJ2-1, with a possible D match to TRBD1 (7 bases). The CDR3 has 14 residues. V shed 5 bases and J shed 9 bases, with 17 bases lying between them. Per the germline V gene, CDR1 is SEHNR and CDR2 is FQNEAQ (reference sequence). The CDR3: CASSPTEGASEQFF. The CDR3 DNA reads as TGTGCCAGCAGCCCCACGGAGGGGGCCAGTGAGCAGTTCTTC.

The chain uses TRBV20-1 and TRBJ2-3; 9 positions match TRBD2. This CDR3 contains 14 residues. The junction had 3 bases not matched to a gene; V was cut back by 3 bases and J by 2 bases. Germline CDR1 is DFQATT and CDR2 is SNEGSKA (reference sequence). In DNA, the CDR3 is TGCAGTGCTAGTGGCGGGGGGGACACAGATACGCAGTATTTT. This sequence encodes CSASGGGDTDTQYF.

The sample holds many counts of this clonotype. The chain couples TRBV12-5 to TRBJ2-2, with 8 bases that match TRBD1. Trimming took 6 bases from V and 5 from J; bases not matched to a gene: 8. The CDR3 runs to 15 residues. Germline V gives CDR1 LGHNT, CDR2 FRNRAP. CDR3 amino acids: CASGRTGIGTGELFF. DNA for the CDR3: TGTGCTAGTGGGAGGACAGGGATCGGGACCGGGGAGCTGTTTTTT.

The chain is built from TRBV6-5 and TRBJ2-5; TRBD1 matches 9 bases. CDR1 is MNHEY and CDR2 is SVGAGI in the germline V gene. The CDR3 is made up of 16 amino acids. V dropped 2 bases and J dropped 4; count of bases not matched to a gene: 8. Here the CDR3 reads CASSYPGQGVRETQYF. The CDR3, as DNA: TGTGCCAGCAGTTACCCGGGACAGGGCGTGAGAGAGACCCAGTACTTC.

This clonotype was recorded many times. The CDR3 is CASSLGTSENNEQFF. The DNA for the CDR3 is TGTGCCAGCAGCTTAGGGACTAGTGAGAACAATGAGCAGTTCTTC. This rearrangement joins TRBV11-2 to TRBJ2-1; 7 bases align to TRBD2. The V and J ends lost 1 base and 5 bases, in that order; junction bases with no gene match: 5. Germline CDR1 is SGHAT and CDR2 is FQNNGV. This CDR3 region has 15 residues.

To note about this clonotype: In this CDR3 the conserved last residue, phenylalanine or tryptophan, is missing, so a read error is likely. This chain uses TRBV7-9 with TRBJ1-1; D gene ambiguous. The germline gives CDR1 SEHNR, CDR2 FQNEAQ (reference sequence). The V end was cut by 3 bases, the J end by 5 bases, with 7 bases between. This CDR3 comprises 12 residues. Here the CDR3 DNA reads TGTGCCAGCAGCTTGGATTGGACTGAAGCTTTCTGT. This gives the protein CASSLDWTEAFC.

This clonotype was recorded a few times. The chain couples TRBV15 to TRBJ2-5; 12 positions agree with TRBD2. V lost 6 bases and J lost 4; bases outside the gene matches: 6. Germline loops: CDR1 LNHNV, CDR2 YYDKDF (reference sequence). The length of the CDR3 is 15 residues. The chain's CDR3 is CATSTSGGPGETQYF. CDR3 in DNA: TGTGCCACCAGTACTAGCGGGGGGCCAGGAGAGACCCAGTACTTC.

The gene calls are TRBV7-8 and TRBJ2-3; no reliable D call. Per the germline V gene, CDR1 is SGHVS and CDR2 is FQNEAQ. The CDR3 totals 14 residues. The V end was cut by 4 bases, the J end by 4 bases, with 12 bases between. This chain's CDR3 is CASSYAPTPDTQYF. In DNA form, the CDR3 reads TGTGCCAGCAGCTACGCTCCTACGCCAGATACGCAGTATTTT.

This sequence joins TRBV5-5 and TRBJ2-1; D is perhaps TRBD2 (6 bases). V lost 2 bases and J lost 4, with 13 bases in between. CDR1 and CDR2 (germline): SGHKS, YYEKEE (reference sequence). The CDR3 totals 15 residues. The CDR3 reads CASSFSGGGYNEQFF. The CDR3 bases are TGTGCCAGCAGCTTCTCCGGGGGAGGTTACAATGAGCAGTTCTTC. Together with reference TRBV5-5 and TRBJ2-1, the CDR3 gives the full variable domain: DAGVTQSPTHLIKTRGQQVTLRCSPISGHKSVSWYQQVLGQGPQFIFQYYEKEERGRGNFPDRFSARQFPNYSSELNVNALLLGDSALYLCASSFSGGGYNEQFFGPGTRLTVL.

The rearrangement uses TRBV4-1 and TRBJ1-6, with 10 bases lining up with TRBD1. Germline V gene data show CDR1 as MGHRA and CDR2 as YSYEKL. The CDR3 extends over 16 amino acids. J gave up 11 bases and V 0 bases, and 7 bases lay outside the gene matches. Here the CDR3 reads CASSQDGRQGATPLHF. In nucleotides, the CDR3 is TGCGCCAGCAGCCAAGACGGGCGACAGGGGGCGACACCCCTCCACTTT.

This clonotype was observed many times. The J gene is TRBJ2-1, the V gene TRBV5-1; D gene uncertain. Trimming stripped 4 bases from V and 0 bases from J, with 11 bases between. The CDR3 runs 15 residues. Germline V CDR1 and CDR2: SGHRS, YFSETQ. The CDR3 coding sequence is TGCGCCAGCAGCCACAGTCTTAGCTCCTACAATGAGCAGTTCTTC. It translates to CASSHSLSSYNEQFF.

The CDR3 reads CASSVEFLVQETQYF. CDR3 DNA: TGTGCCAGCAGCGTGGAGTTCCTAGTGCAAGAGACCCAGTACTTC. The genes are TRBV7-2 and TRBJ2-5; no reliable D call. Germline V gives CDR1 SGHTA, CDR2 FQGNSA. V gave up 5 bases and J gave up 2 bases, with 15 bases separating them. The CDR3 length is 15 residues.

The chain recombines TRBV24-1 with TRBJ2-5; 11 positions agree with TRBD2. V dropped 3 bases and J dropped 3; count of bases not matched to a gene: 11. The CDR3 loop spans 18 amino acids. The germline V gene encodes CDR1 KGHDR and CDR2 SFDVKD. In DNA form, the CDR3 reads TGTGCCACCAGTGATACGGGAATAGCGGGGGGGCTGGAAGAGACCCAGTACTTC. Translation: CATSDTGIAGGLEETQYF.

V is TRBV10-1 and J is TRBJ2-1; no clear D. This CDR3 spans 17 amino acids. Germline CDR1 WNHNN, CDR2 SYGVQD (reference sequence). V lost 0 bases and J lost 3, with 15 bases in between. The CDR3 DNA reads TGCGCCAGCAGTGAGTCGTCGGGCCACCTGGACTACAATGAGCAGTTCTTC. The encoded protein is CASSESSGHLDYNEQFF.